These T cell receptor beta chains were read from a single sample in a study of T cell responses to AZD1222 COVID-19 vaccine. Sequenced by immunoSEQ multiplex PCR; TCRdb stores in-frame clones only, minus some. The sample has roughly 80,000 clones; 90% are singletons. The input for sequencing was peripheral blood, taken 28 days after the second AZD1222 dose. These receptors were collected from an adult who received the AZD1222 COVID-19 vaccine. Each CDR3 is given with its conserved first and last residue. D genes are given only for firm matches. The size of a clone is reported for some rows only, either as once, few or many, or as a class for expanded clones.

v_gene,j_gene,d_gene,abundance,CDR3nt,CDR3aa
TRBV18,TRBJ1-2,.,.,TGTGCCAGCTCACCACCGAACAGGGAGGGAAACTATGGCTACACCTTC,CASSPPNREGNYGYTF
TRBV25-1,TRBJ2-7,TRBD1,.,TGTGCCAGCAGTGAACCGGGCAGGGGGTACGAGCAGTACTTC,CASSEPGRGYEQYF
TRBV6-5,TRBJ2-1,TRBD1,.,TGTGCCAGCGGAGCGGGACAGGGTCTTAATGAGCAGTTCTTC,CASGAGQGLNEQFF
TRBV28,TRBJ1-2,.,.,TGTGCCAGCAGTGCCCCCGGGAGAAACACCTATGGCTACACCTTC,CASSAPGRNTYGYTF
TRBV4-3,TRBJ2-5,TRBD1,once,TGCGCCAGCAGCCAAGATGGGGGAGTACAGGGGGCTTGGGAGACCCAGTACTTC,CASSQDGGVQGAWETQYF
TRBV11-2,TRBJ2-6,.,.,TGTGCCAGCAGCTTAGGGACAGCCAGCTCTGGGGCCAACGTCCTGACTTTC,CASSLGTASSGANVLTF
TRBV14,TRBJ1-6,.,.,TGTGCCAGCAGCGCGGGGGTAGTCTATAATTCACCCCTCCACTTT,CASSAGVVYNSPLHF
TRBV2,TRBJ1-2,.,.,TGTGCCACCTTCGACCGACAGCCGTCGGACCTAAGAGATTATGGCTACACCTTC,CATFDRQPSDLRDYGYTF
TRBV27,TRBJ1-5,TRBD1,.,TGTGCCAGCAGTTCGAACCGGGACAGGGGAAATAGAACTAATCAGCCCCAGCATTTT,CASSSNRDRGNRTNQPQHF
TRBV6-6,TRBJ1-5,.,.,TGTGCCAGCAGCCACGGCCCGGAACTCGGCAATCAGCCCCAGCATTTT,CASSHGPELGNQPQHF
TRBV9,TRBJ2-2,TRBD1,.,TGTGCCAGCAGCGTAGGAGGACAGGGTGGCGGGGAGCTGTTTTTT,CASSVGGQGGGELFF
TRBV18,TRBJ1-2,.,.,TGTGCCAGCTCAGGGGGAGACTATGGCTACACCTTC,CASSGGDYGYTF
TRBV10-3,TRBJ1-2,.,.,TGTGCCATCGACCGTGATCCATCCTATGGCTACACCTTC,CAIDRDPSYGYTF
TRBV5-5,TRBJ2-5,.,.,TGTGCCAGCAGCCCGGGTGAGCTTTTACTAGAGACCCAGTACTTC,CASSPGELLLETQYF
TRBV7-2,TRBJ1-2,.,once,TGTGCCAGCAGCTTAGCGTCAGACTTTTATGGCTACACCTTC,CASSLASDFYGYTF
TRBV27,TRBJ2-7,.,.,TGTGCCAGCAGTCCTACCGCTCCACCCGGGACAAACTACGAGCAGTACTTC,CASSPTAPPGTNYEQYF
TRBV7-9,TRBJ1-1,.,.,TGTGCCAGCAGCTTAGTAGGTCAGCATGAAGCTTTCTTT,CASSLVGQHEAFF
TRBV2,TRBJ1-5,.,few,TGTGCCAGCACCAGGGAGAACAATCAGCCCCAGCATTTT,CASTRENNQPQHF
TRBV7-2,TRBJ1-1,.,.,TGTGCCAGCAGCTTTCCAGGGGCGAACACTGAAGCTTTCTTT,CASSFPGANTEAFF
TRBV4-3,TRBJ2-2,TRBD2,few,TGCGCCAGCAGCCCCAGGGGCGGGGGGGCCCCCGGGGAGCTGTTTTTT,CASSPRGGGAPGELFF
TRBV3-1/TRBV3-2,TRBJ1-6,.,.,TGTGCCAGCACGCCTAGACCGAATAATTCACCCCTCCACTTT,CASTPRPNNSPLHF
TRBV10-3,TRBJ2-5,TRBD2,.,TGTGCCATCAAAGGGACTACGGAAGAGACCCAGTACTTC,CAIKGTTEETQYF
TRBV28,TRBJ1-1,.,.,TGTGCCAGCAGTTCCCGGAAACGAACGAACACTGAAGCTTTCTTT,CASSSRKRTNTEAFF
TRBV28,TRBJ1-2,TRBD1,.,TGTGCCAGCAGCTACGAAATGGGGCAGGGGGTTAACTATGGCTACACCTTC,CASSYEMGQGVNYGYTF
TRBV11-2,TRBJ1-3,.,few,TGTGCCAGCAGCCCCTCGGGTGGCGGTGAACTCTCTGGAAACACCATATATTTT,CASSPSGGGELSGNTIYF
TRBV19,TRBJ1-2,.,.,TGTGCCAGTAGCGGCAGCTATGGCTACACCTTC,CASSGSYGYTF
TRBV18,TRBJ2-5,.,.,TGTGCCAGCTCAGCGGAGGCAGGAGTCCAAGAGACCCAGTACTTC,CASSAEAGVQETQYF
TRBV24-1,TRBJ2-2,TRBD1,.,TGTGCCACCAGTGACCCCGGACAGGGACGCACCGGGGAGCTGTTTTTT,CATSDPGQGRTGELFF
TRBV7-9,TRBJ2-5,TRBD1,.,TGTGCCAGCAGTCGGACAGGGGCAGAGACCCAGTACTTC,CASSRTGAETQYF
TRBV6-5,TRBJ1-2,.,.,TGTGCCAGCGGAGTACAGGAGAGAGGCAACCATGGCTACACCTTC,CASGVQERGNHGYTF
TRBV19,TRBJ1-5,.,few,TGTGCCAGTAGTATTCATGACAGGCTTCCAAATCAGCCCCAGCATTTT,CASSIHDRLPNQPQHF
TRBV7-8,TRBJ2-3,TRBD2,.,TGTGCCAGCAGCTTAGCGCTAGCGGTCACAGATACGCAGTATTTT,CASSLALAVTDTQYF
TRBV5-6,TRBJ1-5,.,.,TGTGCCAGCAGCTTGGGGGGTGGGCAGCCCCAGCATTTT,CASSLGGGQPQHF
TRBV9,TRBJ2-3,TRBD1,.,TGTGCCAGCAGGGCCGGGACAGGGGTGACAGATACGCAGTATTTT,CASRAGTGVTDTQYF
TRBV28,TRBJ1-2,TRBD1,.,TGTGCCAGCAGCCGACGCACAGGGGACTATGGCTACACCTTC,CASSRRTGDYGYTF
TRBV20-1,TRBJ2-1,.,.,TGCAGTGCTAGTTCAAGACTTGGATTGGACTCCTACAATGAGCAGTTCTTC,CSASSRLGLDSYNEQFF
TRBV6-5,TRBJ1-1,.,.,TGTGCCAGCAGTTACTCGCTTACTGAAGCTTTCTTT,CASSYSLTEAFF
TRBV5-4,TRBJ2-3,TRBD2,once,TGTGCCAGCAGTCTCGGGACTAGCGGGGGGGATACGCAGTATTTT,CASSLGTSGGDTQYF
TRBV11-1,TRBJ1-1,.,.,TGTGCCAGCACCAAGGTCCTGAACACTGAAGCTTTCTTT,CASTKVLNTEAFF
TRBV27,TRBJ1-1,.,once,TGTGCCAGCAGAGCCCTCCGGGACACCATGATTGAAGCTTTCTTT,CASRALRDTMIEAFF
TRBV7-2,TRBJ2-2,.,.,TGTGCCAGCAGCCCTCGACTAGGGGGGGGCGCCGGGGAGCTGTTTTTT,CASSPRLGGGAGELFF
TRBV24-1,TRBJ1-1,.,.,TGTGCCACCAGTGATTTTACAGGTAAAGCTTTCTTT,CATSDFTGKAFF
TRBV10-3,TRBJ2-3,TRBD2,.,TGTGCCATCAGAGCGGGGAGAACAGATACGCAGTATTTT,CAIRAGRTDTQYF
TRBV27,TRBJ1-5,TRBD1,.,TGTGCCAGCAGTTTACGAGGACAGGGGGACAATCAGCCCCAGCATTTT,CASSLRGQGDNQPQHF